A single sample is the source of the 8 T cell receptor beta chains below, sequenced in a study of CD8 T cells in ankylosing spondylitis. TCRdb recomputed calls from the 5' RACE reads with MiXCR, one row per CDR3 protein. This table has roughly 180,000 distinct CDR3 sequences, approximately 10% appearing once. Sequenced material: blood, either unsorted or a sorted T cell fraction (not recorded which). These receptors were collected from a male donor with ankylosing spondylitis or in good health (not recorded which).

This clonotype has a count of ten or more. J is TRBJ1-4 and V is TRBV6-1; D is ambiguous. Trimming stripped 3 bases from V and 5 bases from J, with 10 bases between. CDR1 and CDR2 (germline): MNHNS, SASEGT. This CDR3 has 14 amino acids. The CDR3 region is CASSEWQENEKLFF. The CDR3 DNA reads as TGTGCCAGCAGTGAGTGGCAGGAGAATGAAAAACTGTTTTTT.

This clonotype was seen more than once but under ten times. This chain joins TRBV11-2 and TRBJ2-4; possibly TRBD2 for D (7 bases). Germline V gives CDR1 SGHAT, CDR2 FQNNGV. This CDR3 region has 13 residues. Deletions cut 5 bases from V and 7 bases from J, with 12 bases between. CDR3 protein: CASSAQGGNIQYF. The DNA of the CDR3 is TGTGCCAGCAGCGCACAGGGAGGGAACATTCAGTACTTC.

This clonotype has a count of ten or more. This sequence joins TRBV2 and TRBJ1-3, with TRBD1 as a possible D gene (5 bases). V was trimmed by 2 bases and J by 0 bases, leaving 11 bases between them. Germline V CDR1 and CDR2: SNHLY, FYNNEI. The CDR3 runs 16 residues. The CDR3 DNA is TGTGCCAGCAGTGAACACGACGGACACTCTGGAAACACCATATATTTT. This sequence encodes CASSEHDGHSGNTIYF.

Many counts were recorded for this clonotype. Written as DNA, the CDR3 is TGTGCCACCAGTGGGAGGGCCCACAATGAGCAGTTCTTC. Translation: CATSGRAHNEQFF. The genes are TRBV24-1 and TRBJ2-1; D perhaps matches TRBD2 (6 bases). Germline assignment: CDR1 KGHDR and CDR2 SFDVKD. The CDR3 is 13 amino acids. Between the trimmed V and J ends, which lost 5 bases and 5 bases, there was a span of 9 bases.

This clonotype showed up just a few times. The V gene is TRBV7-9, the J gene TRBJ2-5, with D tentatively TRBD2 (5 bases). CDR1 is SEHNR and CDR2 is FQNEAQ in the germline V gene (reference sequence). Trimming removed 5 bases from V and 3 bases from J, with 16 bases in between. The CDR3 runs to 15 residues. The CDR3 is CASSVYMGEKETQYF. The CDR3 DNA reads TGTGCCAGCAGCGTCTACATGGGAGAGAAAGAGACCCAGTACTTC.

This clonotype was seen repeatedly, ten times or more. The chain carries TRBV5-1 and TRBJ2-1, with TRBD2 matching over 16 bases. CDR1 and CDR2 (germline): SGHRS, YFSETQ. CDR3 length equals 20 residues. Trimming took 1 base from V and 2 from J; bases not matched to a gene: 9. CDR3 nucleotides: TGCGCCAGCAGCTTGTCCTGGGGACTAGCGGGAGGGCCTACCTACAATGAGCAGTTCTTC. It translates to CASSLSWGLAGGPTYNEQFF.

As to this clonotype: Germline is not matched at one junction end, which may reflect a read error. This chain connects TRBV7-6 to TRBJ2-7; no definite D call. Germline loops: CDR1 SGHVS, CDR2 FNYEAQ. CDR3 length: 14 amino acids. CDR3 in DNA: TGTACCAGCAGCTTAGATGGCAGCACCTACGAGCAGTACTTC. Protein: CTSSLDGSTYEQYF. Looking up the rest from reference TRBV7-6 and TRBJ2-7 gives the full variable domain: GAGVSQSPRYKVTKRGQDVALRCDPISGHVSLYWYRQALGQGPEFLTYFNYEAQQDKSGLPNDRFSAERPEGSISTLTIQRTEQRDSAMYRCTSSLDGSTYEQYFGPGTRLTVT.

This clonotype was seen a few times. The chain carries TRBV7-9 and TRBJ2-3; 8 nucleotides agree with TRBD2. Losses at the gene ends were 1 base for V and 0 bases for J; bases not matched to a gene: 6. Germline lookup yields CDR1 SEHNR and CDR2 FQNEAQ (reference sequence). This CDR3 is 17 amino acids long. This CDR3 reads CASSLGAGEPSTDTQYF. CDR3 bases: TGTGCCAGCAGCTTAGGAGCGGGAGAACCTAGCACAGATACGCAGTATTTT.